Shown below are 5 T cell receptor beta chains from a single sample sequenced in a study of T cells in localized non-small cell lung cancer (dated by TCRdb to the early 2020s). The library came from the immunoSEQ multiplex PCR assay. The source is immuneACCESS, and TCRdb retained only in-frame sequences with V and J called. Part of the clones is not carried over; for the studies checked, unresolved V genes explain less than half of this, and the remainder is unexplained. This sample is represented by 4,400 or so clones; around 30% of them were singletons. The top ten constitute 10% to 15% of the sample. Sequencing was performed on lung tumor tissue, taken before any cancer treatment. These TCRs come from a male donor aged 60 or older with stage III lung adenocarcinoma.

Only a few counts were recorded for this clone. This chain's CDR3 is CASSVAGGTGGAGANVLTF. In DNA, the CDR3 is TGTGCCAGCAGCGTAGCTGGGGGGACAGGGGGCGCTGGGGCCAACGTCCTGACTTTC. V usage is TRBV9 and J usage is TRBJ2-6; 12 bases map to TRBD1. With V trimmed by 0 bases and J by 2 bases, 6 bases remained unmatched. This CDR3 is 19 amino acids long. Germline V gene data show CDR1 as SGDLS and CDR2 as YYNGEE. Filled out from reference TRBV9 and TRBJ2-6, the complete variable domain reads DSGVTQTPKHLITATGQRVTLRCSPRSGDLSVYWYQQSLDQGLQFLIQYYNGEERAKGNILERFSAQQFPDLHSELNLSSLELGDSALYFCASSVAGGTGGAGANVLTFGAGSRLTVL.

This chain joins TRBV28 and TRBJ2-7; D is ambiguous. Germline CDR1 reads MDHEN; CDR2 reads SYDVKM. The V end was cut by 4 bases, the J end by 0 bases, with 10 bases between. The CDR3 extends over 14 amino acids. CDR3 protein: CASSSRPGSYEQYF. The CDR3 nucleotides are TGTGCCAGCAGTTCGAGGCCAGGCTCCTACGAGCAGTACTTC.

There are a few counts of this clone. The CDR3 sequence: CASSLVGLAGGFIWNEQFF. CDR3 in DNA: TGTGCCAGCAGCTTGGTGGGACTAGCGGGAGGGTTTATATGGAATGAGCAGTTCTTC. The J gene is TRBJ2-1, the V gene TRBV11-3; 16 bases are shared with TRBD2. The germline V gene has CDR1 SGHNT and CDR2 YENEEA. The CDR3 runs 19 residues. V gave up 3 bases and J gave up 7 bases; unmatched junction bases: 12. The variable domain in full, with the rest retrieved from reference TRBV11-3 and TRBJ2-1, is EAGVVQSPRYKIIEKKQPVAFWCNPISGHNTLYWYLQNLGQGPELLIRYENEEAVDDSQLPKDRFSAERLKGVDSTLKIQPAELGDSAVYLCASSLVGLAGGFIWNEQFFGPGTRLTVL.

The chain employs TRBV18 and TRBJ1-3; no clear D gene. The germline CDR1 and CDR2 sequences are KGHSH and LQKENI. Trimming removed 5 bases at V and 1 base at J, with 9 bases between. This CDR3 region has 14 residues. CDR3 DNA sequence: TGTGCCAGCTCATCGGGGTCGTCTGGAAACACCATATATTTT. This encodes CASSSGSSGNTIYF. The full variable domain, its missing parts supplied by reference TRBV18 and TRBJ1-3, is NAGVMQNPRHLVRRRGQEARLRCSPMKGHSHVYWYRQLPEEGLKFMVYLQKENIIDESGMPKERFSAEFPKEGPSILRIQQVVRGDSAAYFCASSSGSSGNTIYFGEGSWLTVV.

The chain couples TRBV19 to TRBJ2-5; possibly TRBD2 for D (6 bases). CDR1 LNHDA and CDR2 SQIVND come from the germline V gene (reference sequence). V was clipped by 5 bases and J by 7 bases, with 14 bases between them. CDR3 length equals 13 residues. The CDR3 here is CASSHRERGTQYF. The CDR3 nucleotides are TGTGCCAGTAGTCACCGGGAGAGAGGGACCCAGTACTTC. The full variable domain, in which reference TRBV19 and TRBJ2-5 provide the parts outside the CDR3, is DGGITQSPKYLFRKEGQNVTLSCEQNLNHDAMYWYRQDPGQGLRLIYYSQIVNDFQKGDIAEGYSVSREKKESFPLTVTSAQKNPTAFYLCASSHRERGTQYFGPGTRLLVL.